These 2 T cell receptor beta chains share one sample of origin, sequenced in a study of OX40 agonist ivuxolimab in advanced cancers. Assay used: immunoSEQ multiplex PCR; TCRdb lists only in-frame clones, some missing. The table has 40,000 to 55,000 clones, roughly 88% seen once. Sequenced material: CD4+ or CD8+ T cells sorted from blood, taken in a trial of the OX40 agonist ivuxolimab. Every receptor here comes from an adult with an advanced solid tumor such as melanoma, head and neck, liver or kidney cancer.

This chain uses TRBV27 with TRBJ2-7, with TRBD2 matching 11 bases. Trimming took 7 bases from V and 3 from J; bases not matched to a gene: 8. In germline, CDR1 is MNHEY, CDR2 SMNVEV (reference sequence). The CDR3 covers 15 residues. This CDR3 reads CASTPPTSGNYEQYF. The CDR3 DNA reads TGTGCCAGCACCCCCCCGACTAGCGGGAACTACGAGCAGTACTTC.

V usage is TRBV2 and J usage is TRBJ1-4; D is possibly TRBD1 (5 bases). The CDR3 has 14 residues. Per germline, CDR1 SNHLY and CDR2 FYNNEI. V lost 3 bases, J lost 8 bases, and 13 bases lay in between. CDR3 region: CASSEGSGDEKLFF. CDR3 in DNA: TGTGCCAGCAGTGAGGGCAGCGGGGACGAAAAACTGTTTTTT.